This TCR beta chain was sequenced during a study of cytomegalovirus exposure and HLA in healthy donors. Study-wide results and limits: Three chains tied to CMV proved CMV antigen-specific in vitro. In the 120 or so validation repertoires, about 94% of cluster scores exceeded 0, per a later analysis. Researchers counted around 150 TCR beta chains as cytomegalovirus-associated.

The CDR3 runs 11 residues. The V end lost 8 bases, the J end lost 3 bases, and 6 bases lay between the germline ends. Germline values: CDR1 MNHNS, CDR2 SASEGT. For this clone: Its antigen is not identified.

TCRdb's copy holds only in-frame clones and misses some; the assay was immunoSEQ multiplex PCR. The table records a few hundred thousand clones, about 89% of them present only once. J is TRBJ2-3 and V is TRBV6-1; D gene ambiguous. This sequence originates from a woman aged 18-29 years in good health and CMV-seronegative. Sequenced material: PBMCs. CDR3 sequence (DNA): TGTGCCAGCTCTTTAACAGATACGCAGTATTTT. Protein product: CASSLTDTQYF.